A single sample is the source of the 32 T cell receptor beta chains below, sequenced in a study of T cell changes during pregnancy in multiple sclerosis. Method: immunoSEQ multiplex PCR; TCRdb's copy keeps in-frame clones and lacks some. The sample records about 40,000 clones, 88% being singletons. Source: peripheral blood, taken in the first trimester of pregnancy. Source of these receptors: a female donor in good health, enrolled as a control in a pregnancy study.

V gene TRBV28 combines with J gene TRBJ1-2; 7 bases are shared with TRBD1. The CDR3 is 15 amino acids. V gave up 4 bases and J gave up 4 bases; unmatched junction bases: 9. Per the germline V gene, CDR1 is MDHEN and CDR2 is SYDVKM. Written as DNA, the CDR3 is TGTGCCAGCAGTTATAGGACAGGAGAGTTCTATGGCTACACCTTC. It encodes CASSYRTGEFYGYTF.

This chain links TRBV29-1 with TRBJ2-3; D is possibly TRBD2 (5 bases). The CDR3 spans 14 residues. Trimming removed 4 bases from V and 3 bases from J, with 14 bases in between. CDR1 and CDR2 from the germline V gene are SQVTM and ANQGSEA. The DNA of the CDR3 is TGCAGCGTTGTAGAACTAGAGCTAACAGATACGCAGTATTTT. Protein product: CSVVELELTDTQYF.

The chain combines TRBV9 with TRBJ2-3, with D possibly TRBD2 on 7 matching bases. Between the trimmed V and J ends, which lost 4 bases and 4 bases, there was a span of 13 bases. The CDR3 runs to 14 residues. The germline CDR1 and CDR2 sequences are SGDLS and YYNGEE. The CDR3 protein is CASSRGAPADTQYF. The CDR3 DNA sequence: TGTGCCAGCAGCCGGGGGGCCCCCGCAGATACGCAGTATTTT.

With regard to this clone: The same CDR3 arises from other DNA sequences in this sample as well. This chain connects TRBV29-1 to TRBJ2-1, with D tentatively TRBD1 (6 bases). The CDR3 length is 14 residues. Germline CDR1 and CDR2: SQVTM and ANQGSEA. V gave up 5 bases and J gave up 8 bases, with 19 bases separating them. CDR3 loop: CSVSPGAGDHEQFF. In DNA, the CDR3 is TGCAGCGTTTCTCCAGGGGCAGGGGACCATGAGCAGTTCTTC.

This rearrangement joins TRBV7-6 to TRBJ1-2; the D gene is possibly TRBD1 (5 bases). The CDR3 runs 13 residues. Germline V gene sequence: CDR1 SGHVS, CDR2 FNYEAQ. The V and J ends lost 5 bases and 5 bases respectively, with 12 bases between them. CDR3 region: CASSLDSLYGYTF. The CDR3 DNA reads TGTGCCAGCAGCCTTGACAGCCTGTATGGCTACACCTTC.

The chain uses TRBV2 and TRBJ2-5, with a possible D match to TRBD2 (5 bases). Germline V CDR1 and CDR2: SNHLY, FYNNEI. The CDR3 is 13 amino acids. Trimming stripped 5 bases from V and 4 bases from J, with 11 bases between. CDR3 region: CASSSGLVETQYF. DNA of the CDR3: TGTGCCAGCAGTAGTGGACTTGTAGAGACCCAGTACTTC.

Only one count was recorded for this clone. CDR3 in DNA: TGTGCCACCAGAGAGGGACAGGGCGAAACAGATACGCAGTATTTT. This translates into CATREGQGETDTQYF. This chain joins TRBV15 and TRBJ2-3; the match to TRBD1 covers 9 bases. CDR3 size: 15 residues. Trimming at V came to 6 bases and at J to 3 bases, leaving 7 bases not matched to a gene. Per the germline V gene, CDR1 is LNHNV and CDR2 is YYDKDF (reference sequence).

This chain's CDR3 is CASSTGVSGANVLTF. The CDR3 nucleotides read TGTGCCAGCAGCACCGGGGTCTCTGGGGCCAACGTCCTGACTTTC. The chain is built from TRBV13 and TRBJ2-6; D is possibly TRBD2 (5 bases). The germline V gene has CDR1 PRHDT and CDR2 FYEKMQ (reference sequence). V lost 5 bases and J lost 0, with 8 bases in between. The CDR3 loop spans 15 amino acids.

The DNA for the CDR3 is TGTGCCAGCAGCCCCTCCCGGGTTAGCACAGATACGCAGTATTTT. Its translation: CASSPSRVSTDTQYF. This sequence joins TRBV7-9 and TRBJ2-3, with D unresolved. The CDR3 is 15 residues long. Germline V lookup: CDR1 SEHNR, CDR2 FQNEAQ (reference sequence). Between the trimmed V and J ends, which lost 5 bases and 0 bases, there was a span of 12 bases.

This clone was detected only a few times. V and J are TRBV30 and TRBJ1-1; TRBD1 aligns across 9 bases. J lost 5 bases, V lost 7 bases, and 2 bases had no gene match. The CDR3 runs to 11 residues. Per germline, CDR1 GTSNPN and CDR2 SVGIG (reference sequence). DNA for the CDR3: TGTGCCTCGGACAGGGGAACTGAAGCTTTCTTT. Its translation is CASDRGTEAFF. Full variable domain (missing parts from reference TRBV30 and TRBJ1-1): SQTIHQWPATLVQPVGSPLSLECTVEGTSNPNLYWYRQAAGRGLQLLFYSVGIGQISSEVPQNLSASRPQDRQFILSSKKLLLSDSGFYLCASDRGTEAFFGQGTRLTVV.

This clone appeared a single time. The chain is built from TRBV29-1 and TRBJ2-7, with a tentative D call TRBD1 (6 bases). Trimming took 4 bases from V and 2 from J, leaving 9 bases between them. The CDR3 covers 12 residues. Germline V gene lookup returns CDR1 SQVTM and CDR2 ANQGSEA. The CDR3 coding sequence is TGCAGCGTTGCACAGGGAGCCTACGAGCAGTACTTC. This codes for CSVAQGAYEQYF.

The gene calls are TRBV5-1 and TRBJ2-7; D is ambiguous. Germline-derived CDR1 and CDR2 are SGHRS and YFSETQ. V was cut by 4 bases and J by 4 bases, with 12 bases left in between. This CDR3 region has 13 residues. CDR3 sequence: CASSVAASYEQYF. CDR3 nucleotides: TGCGCCAGCAGCGTCGCCGCGTCTTACGAGCAGTACTTC.

The gene calls are TRBV7-2 and TRBJ2-1, with TRBD2 matching 10 bases. Trimming cost V 5 bases and J 5 bases; bases outside gene matches: 6. The CDR3 runs to 15 residues. Per the germline V gene, CDR1 is SGHTA and CDR2 is FQGNSA. The CDR3 region is CASSPRTSGHNEQFF. In DNA form, the CDR3 reads TGTGCCAGCAGCCCGCGGACTAGCGGCCACAATGAGCAGTTCTTC.

This CDR3 is CASRARGSNSPLHF. DNA for the CDR3: TGTGCCAGCAGGGCAAGGGGGAGTAATTCACCCCTCCACTTT. V usage is TRBV2 and J usage is TRBJ1-6; D might be TRBD1 (6 bases). Trimming took off 6 bases at V and 6 bases at J, with 12 bases between the two ends. This CDR3 spans 14 amino acids. The V gene's germline CDR1 is SNHLY and CDR2 FYNNEI.

This clone was observed a single time. The chain carries TRBV5-1 and TRBJ2-7; 7 bases align to TRBD1. The CDR3 is 16 amino acids. In germline, CDR1 is SGHRS, CDR2 YFSETQ. The junction had 11 bases not matched to a gene; V was cut back by 4 bases and J by 1 base. The CDR3 loop is CASSSRQGSYSYEQYF. As DNA, the CDR3 is TGCGCCAGCAGCAGTAGACAGGGATCTTATTCCTACGAGCAGTACTTC.

The chain is built from TRBV9 and TRBJ2-7, with TRBD2 matching over 9 bases. The CDR3 covers 15 residues. CDR1 SGDLS and CDR2 YYNGEE come from the germline V gene. The V and J ends lost 0 bases and 4 bases, in that order; junction bases with no gene match: 5. DNA of the CDR3: TGTGCCAGCAGCGTAGGAGGTAGCGGGAGATACGAGCAGTACTTC. It encodes CASSVGGSGRYEQYF.

CDR3 nucleotides: TGTGCCAGCAGCCCCGGGACAGGGGGCTACGAGCAGTACTTC. Protein product: CASSPGTGGYEQYF. The genes are TRBV11-3 and TRBJ2-7, with TRBD1 identical over 11 bases. The junction had 3 bases not matched to a gene; V was cut back by 5 bases and J by 3 bases. This CDR3 has 14 residues. CDR1 is SGHNT and CDR2 is YENEEA in the germline V gene.

The chain joins TRBV19 to TRBJ2-1; TRBD2 might be the D (7 bases). V lost 1 base, J lost 2 bases, and 12 bases lay in between. Germline V gives CDR1 LNHDA, CDR2 SQIVND (reference sequence). CDR3 length: 16 residues. The CDR3 sequence is CASSIVGGGTYNEQFF. Written as DNA, the CDR3 is TGTGCCAGTAGTATAGTAGGGGGGGGGACCTACAATGAGCAGTTCTTC.

The V gene is TRBV7-8, the J gene TRBJ2-6, with D hard to call. Trimming took off 5 bases at V and 0 bases at J, with 14 bases between the two ends. The CDR3 is 17 amino acids. From germline, CDR1 is SGHVS and CDR2 FQNEAQ. CDR3: CASSLPRRFSGANVLTF. DNA for the CDR3: TGTGCCAGCAGCCTCCCCCGGAGATTCTCTGGGGCCAACGTCCTGACTTTC.

This chain links TRBV28 with TRBJ2-5, with 8 bases that match TRBD1. The CDR3 length is 14 residues. V lost 6 bases and J lost 5; bases outside the gene matches: 8. Germline V lookup: CDR1 MDHEN, CDR2 SYDVKM. CDR3 coding DNA: TGTGCCAGCAGCTTTGGGCCAGGGGGCGAGACCCAGTACTTC. Encoded protein: CASSFGPGGETQYF.

CDR3 bases: TGTGCCACCAGCAGTCGGCGGGGGGGCTTCTACAATGAGCAGTTCTTC. It translates to CATSSRRGGFYNEQFF. This rearrangement joins TRBV15 to TRBJ2-1; 9 nucleotides match TRBD2. Germline values: CDR1 LNHNV, CDR2 YYDKDF (reference sequence). CDR3 length equals 16 residues. V lost 3 bases and J lost 3; bases outside the gene matches: 6.

The chain employs TRBV7-8 and TRBJ2-5, with 13 nucleotides matching TRBD2. With V trimmed by 5 bases and J by 0 bases, 3 bases remained unmatched. From germline, CDR1 is SGHVS and CDR2 FQNEAQ. The CDR3 is 16 residues long. The CDR3 nucleotides read TGTGCCAGCAGCCCGGGACTAGCGGGATACCAAGAGACCCAGTACTTC. Translated: CASSPGLAGYQETQYF.

This clone was counted once. The chain combines TRBV21-1 with TRBJ2-5; the table's D call, TRBD2, was not checked against the DNA. TRBV21-1 is assigned pseudogene status. There are 19 residues in the CDR3. CDR3 bases: TGTGCCAGCAGCAAGCCCGGGGAGATGAAACTCTCGTTTAAAGAGACCCAGTACTTC. Its translation is CASSKPGEMKLSFKETQYF.

The CDR3 spells CASSLSGGQHNEQFF. CDR3 sequence (DNA): TGTGCCAGCAGCCTCAGCGGGGGGCAACACAATGAGCAGTTCTTC. This chain connects TRBV9 to TRBJ2-1; 9 nucleotides match TRBD2. The CDR3 totals 15 residues. Germline loops: CDR1 SGDLS, CDR2 YYNGEE. The junction had 7 bases not matched to a gene; V was cut back by 4 bases and J by 5 bases.

CDR3 DNA: TGTGCCAGCAGTGAAGCAACAGGGCAGTCCACTGAAGCTTTCTTT. This codes for CASSEATGQSTEAFF. The rearrangement joins TRBV6-1 to TRBJ1-1, with a weak D call TRBD1 (6 bases). This CDR3 contains 15 residues. The V gene lost 0 bases and the J gene lost 4 bases, with 12 bases spanning the gap. The germline gives CDR1 MNHNS, CDR2 SASEGT.

The chain combines TRBV7-9 with TRBJ1-5; D is possibly TRBD1 (5 bases). Trimming stripped 4 bases from V and 0 bases from J, with 7 bases between. CDR1 and CDR2 (germline): SEHNR, FQNEAQ (reference sequence). The CDR3 runs 14 residues. CDR3 amino acids: CASSSDSSNQPQHF. In nucleotides, the CDR3 is TGTGCCAGCAGCTCAGACAGTAGCAATCAGCCCCAGCATTTT. Variable domain in full (rest from reference TRBV7-9 and TRBJ1-5): DTGVSQNPRHKITKRGQNVTFRCDPISEHNRLYWYRQTLGQGPEFLTYFQNEAQLEKSRLLSDRFSAERPKGSFSTLEIQRTEQGDSAMYLCASSSDSSNQPQHFGDGTRLSIL.

This clone appeared once. The genes are TRBV9 and TRBJ1-4; D remains ambiguous. V was clipped by 0 bases and J by 0 bases, with 9 bases between them. CDR1 is SGDLS, CDR2 YYNGEE, per germline. This CDR3 spans 16 amino acids. The CDR3 loop is CASSVGGTATNEKLFF. The CDR3 bases are TGTGCCAGCAGCGTAGGAGGAACCGCAACTAATGAAAAACTGTTTTTT. Filled out from reference TRBV9 and TRBJ1-4, the complete variable domain reads DSGVTQTPKHLITATGQRVTLRCSPRSGDLSVYWYQQSLDQGLQFLIQYYNGEERAKGNILERFSAQQFPDLHSELNLSSLELGDSALYFCASSVGGTATNEKLFFGSGTQLSVL.

V is TRBV5-1 and J is TRBJ2-1; 12 bases are a match to TRBD2. V shed 3 bases and J 5 bases; nucleotides not matched to a gene: 0. Germline CDR1 reads SGHRS; CDR2 reads YFSETQ. CDR3 length equals 14 residues. Written as DNA, the CDR3 is TGCGCCAGCAGCTGGACTAGCGGGAACAATGAGCAGTTCTTC. It specifies CASSWTSGNNEQFF.

This clone was counted many times. The chain carries TRBV13 and TRBJ2-7, with D unresolved. V was shortened by 0 bases and J by 5 bases, with 11 bases between the two germline ends. The CDR3 has 14 amino acids. CDR1 and CDR2 (germline): PRHDT, FYEKMQ (reference sequence). The CDR3 reads CASSLGPGFDEQYF. The CDR3 bases are TGTGCCAGCAGCTTAGGCCCCGGTTTCGACGAGCAGTACTTC.

The gene calls are TRBV6-1 and TRBJ2-1, with 8 bases identical to TRBD2. Germline-derived CDR1 and CDR2 are MNHNS and SASEGT. There are 16 residues in the CDR3. The junction had 7 bases not matched to a gene; V was cut back by 4 bases and J by 2 bases. In DNA, the CDR3 is TGTGCCAGCAGTGCGGCACTAGCGGTTACCTACAATGAGCAGTTCTTC. Translated: CASSAALAVTYNEQFF.

V gene TRBV2 combines with J gene TRBJ1-5; no reliable D call. The CDR3 extends over 13 amino acids. Germline CDR1 SNHLY, CDR2 FYNNEI. Between the trimmed V and J ends, which lost 7 bases and 3 bases, there was a span of 10 bases. CDR3 in DNA: TGTGCCAGCAAGGCCAGCGCCAATCAGCCCCAGCATTTT. This sequence encodes CASKASANQPQHF.

V and J are TRBV7-3 and TRBJ2-1; 10 positions agree with TRBD2. V trimming: 5 bases; J trimming: 6 bases; junction bases outside the gene matches: 10. This CDR3 contains 16 residues. Germline assignment: CDR1 SGHTA and CDR2 FQGTGA. For the CDR3, the DNA is TGTGCCAGCAGCACTCACGTAGCGGGGGGAGTCAATGAGCAGTTCTTC. Residues: CASSTHVAGGVNEQFF.